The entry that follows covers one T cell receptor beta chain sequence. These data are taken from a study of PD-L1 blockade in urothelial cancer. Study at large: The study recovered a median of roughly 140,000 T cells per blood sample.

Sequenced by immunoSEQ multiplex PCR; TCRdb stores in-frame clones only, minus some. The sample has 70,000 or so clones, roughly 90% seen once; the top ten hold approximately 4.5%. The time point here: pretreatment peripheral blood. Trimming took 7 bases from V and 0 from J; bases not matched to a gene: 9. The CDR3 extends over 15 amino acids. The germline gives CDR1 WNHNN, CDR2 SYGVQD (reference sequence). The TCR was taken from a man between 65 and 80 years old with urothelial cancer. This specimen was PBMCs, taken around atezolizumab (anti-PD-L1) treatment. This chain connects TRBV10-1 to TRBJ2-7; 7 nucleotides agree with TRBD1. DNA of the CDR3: TGCGCCAGCACCCCCGGTGGGACAGTCTCCTACGAGCAGTACTTC. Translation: CASTPGGTVSYEQYF.